The 21 T cell receptor beta chains below come from one sample, sequenced in a study of blood T cell repertoires in COVID-19. Measured with immunoSEQ multiplex PCR; TCRdb has only the in-frame clones, and not every one. The table records some 250,000 clones, roughly 84% of them present only once. The sequenced sample consisted of peripheral blood. The receptors here all came from a man between 40 and 49 years old with acute or convalescent COVID-19.

The rearrangement links TRBV7-2 to TRBJ1-4; D unresolved. V was trimmed by 6 bases and J by 3 bases, leaving 14 bases between them. Germline V lookup: CDR1 SGHTA, CDR2 FQGNSA. The CDR3 has 15 residues. CDR3 sequence: CASSQERGSNEKLFF. The DNA of the CDR3 is TGTGCCAGCAGTCAAGAGCGGGGATCTAATGAAAAACTGTTTTTT.

The chain links TRBV7-8 to TRBJ1-6, with 7 bases aligning to TRBD1. The CDR3 runs to 14 residues. Unmatched junction bases numbered 5, after V lost 5 bases and J lost 7 bases. Per germline, CDR1 SGHVS and CDR2 FQNEAQ. The CDR3 region is CASSGGQENSPLHF. In DNA, the CDR3 is TGTGCCAGCAGCGGCGGACAGGAAAATTCACCCCTCCACTTT.

With regard to this clone: The sample contains more than one DNA sequence encoding this CDR3. The chain employs TRBV3-1 (or the pseudogene TRBV3-2) and TRBJ1-1; 8 positions agree with TRBD1. After removal of 1 base from V and 4 bases from J, the junction contained 2 bases not matched to a gene. The germline CDR1 and CDR2 sequences are LGHDT and YNNKEL (reference sequence). The CDR3 totals 14 residues. The CDR3 DNA reads as TGTGCCAGCAGCCAAGGGACAGGGCGCACTGAAGCTTTCTTT. Translation: CASSQGTGRTEAFF.

A single count supports this clone. The chain carries TRBV4-2 and TRBJ2-2; 8 nucleotides line up with TRBD1. The CDR3 totals 16 residues. Germline CDR1 and CDR2: LGHNA and YNFKEQ. Trimming took 0 bases from V and 3 from J; bases not matched to a gene: 3. The CDR3 DNA is TGTGCCAGCAGCCAAGAACAGGGGGACTACACCGGGGAGCTGTTTTTT. This sequence encodes CASSQEQGDYTGELFF.

V and J are TRBV11-2 and TRBJ1-3; D gene unclear. Trimming took 1 base from V and 10 from J, leaving 14 bases between them. The CDR3 totals 14 residues. The germline V gene encodes CDR1 SGHAT and CDR2 FQNNGV. This CDR3 is CASSLGLLETTIYF. The CDR3 nucleotides are TGTGCCAGCAGCTTAGGACTCTTGGAAACAACCATATATTTT.

This clone was observed a few times. The chain combines TRBV7-9 with TRBJ1-6; tentatively, D is TRBD1 (5 bases). The CDR3 totals 15 residues. In germline, CDR1 is SEHNR, CDR2 FQNEAQ (reference sequence). Trimming took off 5 bases at V and 9 bases at J, with 17 bases between the two ends. The chain's CDR3 is CASSRQTVRGSPLHF. The DNA for the CDR3 is TGTGCCAGCAGCCGTCAGACTGTAAGGGGTTCACCCCTCCACTTT.

This rearrangement joins TRBV7-2 to TRBJ2-7, with 7 bases aligning to TRBD2. V lost 4 bases and J lost 2; bases outside the gene matches: 5. Germline-derived CDR1 and CDR2 are SGHTA and FQGNSA. The CDR3 is 14 amino acids. CDR3 residues: CASSSPGRAYEQYF. The CDR3, as DNA: TGTGCCAGCAGCTCCCCGGGGAGGGCCTACGAGCAGTACTTC.

This clone was recorded once. This sequence joins TRBV7-2 and TRBJ1-6; unclear D gene. The V and J ends lost 2 bases and 11 bases respectively, with 13 bases between them. The germline gives CDR1 SGHTA, CDR2 FQGNSA. The CDR3 totals 14 residues. The CDR3 DNA is TGTGCCAGCAGCTTATCCGGGGAATCCCCACCCCTCCACTTT. It encodes CASSLSGESPPLHF.

As for this clone: Other nucleotide sequences in the sample specify the same CDR3. The chain links TRBV19 to TRBJ1-1; TRBD1 might be the D (6 bases). Germline CDR1 is LNHDA and CDR2 is SQIVND (reference sequence). The CDR3 has 15 residues. Trimming took off 2 bases at V and 3 bases at J, with 13 bases between the two ends. CDR3 loop: CASSIRGGADTEAFF. The DNA for the CDR3 is TGTGCCAGTAGTATACGGGGGGGCGCGGACACTGAAGCTTTCTTT.

The chain carries TRBV30 and TRBJ1-1; D uncertain. The CDR3 runs 12 residues. Trimming removed 2 bases from V and 0 bases from J, with 4 bases in between. The germline V gene encodes CDR1 GTSNPN and CDR2 SVGIG (reference sequence). The CDR3 is CAWSLVNTEAFF. The CDR3, as DNA: TGTGCCTGGAGTCTCGTGAACACTGAAGCTTTCTTT.

The rearrangement joins TRBV7-3 to TRBJ2-3, with 11 nucleotides matching TRBD2. This CDR3 has 18 amino acids. Germline V gene lookup returns CDR1 SGHTA and CDR2 FQGTGA. Unmatched junction bases numbered 12, after V lost 1 base and J lost 6 bases. CDR3 coding DNA: TGTGCCAGCAGCTTAAAAGGGGCGTTAGCGGGAGGGCCGGATACGCAGTATTTT. Its protein product is CASSLKGALAGGPDTQYF. Based on the CDR3 plus reference TRBV7-3 and TRBJ2-3, the full variable domain is GAGVSQTPSNKVTEKGKYVELRCDPISGHTALYWYRQSLGQGPEFLIYFQGTGAADDSGLPNDRFFAVRPEGSVSTLKIQRTERGDSAVYLCASSLKGALAGGPDTQYFGPGTRLTVL.

The rearrangement uses TRBV27 and TRBJ2-1, with D maybe TRBD1 (5 bases). The CDR3 has 18 residues. V was trimmed by 0 bases and J by 0 bases, leaving 15 bases between them. The germline gives CDR1 MNHEY, CDR2 SMNVEV (reference sequence). The CDR3 coding sequence is TGTGCCAGCAGTTTATCCGCGATAGGGGTGGCCTCCTACAATGAGCAGTTCTTC. Amino acid sequence: CASSLSAIGVASYNEQFF.

This clone was counted once. This chain joins TRBV4-1 and TRBJ2-7; 9 bases map to TRBD2. CDR1 and CDR2 from the germline V gene are MGHRA and YSYEKL. CDR3 length equals 19 residues. Trimming removed 0 bases from V and 0 bases from J; junction bases left unmatched: 12. The CDR3 sequence: CASSQEPGLADSSSYEQYF. The CDR3 region has the DNA TGCGCCAGCAGCCAAGAACCGGGACTAGCTGATTCAAGCTCCTACGAGCAGTACTTC.

This sequence joins TRBV6-5 and TRBJ2-5, with D possibly TRBD2 on 5 matching bases. The CDR3 has 14 amino acids. From germline, CDR1 is MNHEY and CDR2 SVGAGI. Trimming left V 6 bases short and J 5 bases short, with 16 bases between. CDR3 nucleotide sequence: TGTGCCAGCAGCCTCCACCTACTAGGGGAGACCCAGTACTTC. It codes for CASSLHLLGETQYF.

V usage is TRBV11-3 and J usage is TRBJ2-1; 7 nucleotides line up with TRBD1. Germline V CDR1 and CDR2: SGHNT, YENEEA. V trimming: 7 bases; J trimming: 0 bases; junction bases outside the gene matches: 9. The CDR3 is 16 residues long. The CDR3 DNA reads TGTGCCAGCACCTCAAGGACAGGTAGCTCCTACAATGAGCAGTTCTTC. Protein: CASTSRTGSSYNEQFF.

V gene TRBV19 combines with J gene TRBJ1-1; TRBD1 might be the D (5 bases). CDR1 LNHDA and CDR2 SQIVND come from the germline V gene (reference sequence). V was shortened by 3 bases and J by 0 bases, with 8 bases between the two germline ends. There are 14 residues in the CDR3. The CDR3 loop is CASSMGLMNTEAFF. The DNA of the CDR3 is TGTGCCAGTAGTATGGGACTGATGAACACTGAAGCTTTCTTT.

This clone was detected only once. The chain joins TRBV7-9 to TRBJ1-2; D gene unclear. Germline V CDR1 and CDR2: SEHNR, FQNEAQ (reference sequence). V lost 5 bases and J lost 8, with 15 bases in between. This CDR3 region has 13 residues. The CDR3 spells CASSPPGVRGYTF. DNA of the CDR3: TGTGCCAGCAGCCCACCCGGGGTCCGGGGCTACACCTTC.

The chain has TRBV5-1 and TRBJ1-1; maybe TRBD1 (5 bases). Trimming removed 2 bases at V and 4 bases at J, with 12 bases between. The CDR3 consists of 14 residues. Germline V lookup: CDR1 SGHRS, CDR2 YFSETQ. CDR3 coding DNA: TGCGCCAGCAGCTTCCCCGGGACTGCCACTGAAGCTTTCTTT. It translates to CASSFPGTATEAFF. The whole variable domain, remainder taken from reference TRBV5-1 and TRBJ1-1, is KAGVTQTPRYLIKTRGQQVTLSCSPISGHRSVSWYQQTPGQGLQFLFEYFSETQRNKGNFPGRFSGRQFSNSRSEMNVSTLELGDSALYLCASSFPGTATEAFFGQGTRLTVV.

V usage is TRBV7-2 and J usage is TRBJ2-7, with TRBD2 matching over 9 bases. CDR1 SGHTA and CDR2 FQGNSA come from the germline V gene. V was clipped by 5 bases and J by 3 bases; unmatched bases: 5. The CDR3 contains 14 residues. The CDR3: CASSRGTSSYEQYF. CDR3 DNA sequence: TGTGCCAGCAGCCGCGGGACTAGCAGCTACGAGCAGTACTTC.

This clone has more than one count but fewer than ten. The chain recombines TRBV7-8 with TRBJ2-1; 7 nucleotides agree with TRBD1. Germline CDR1 reads SGHVS; CDR2 reads FQNEAQ. V lost 5 bases to trimming and J lost 5 bases; unmatched junction nucleotides: 9. This CDR3 region has 15 residues. CDR3 sequence reads: CASSRTGVRNNEQFF. CDR3 nucleotides: TGTGCCAGCAGCCGAACAGGGGTGAGAAACAATGAGCAGTTCTTC.

This rearrangement joins TRBV3-1 (or the pseudogene TRBV3-2) to TRBJ1-1; no clear D. Per germline, CDR1 LGHDT and CDR2 YNNKEL (reference sequence). V was shortened by 2 bases and J by 1 base, with 8 bases between the two germline ends. The length of the CDR3 is 14 residues. The chain's CDR3 is CASSQLGPNTEAFF. The CDR3 coding sequence is TGTGCCAGCAGCCAACTTGGGCCGAACACTGAAGCTTTCTTT.